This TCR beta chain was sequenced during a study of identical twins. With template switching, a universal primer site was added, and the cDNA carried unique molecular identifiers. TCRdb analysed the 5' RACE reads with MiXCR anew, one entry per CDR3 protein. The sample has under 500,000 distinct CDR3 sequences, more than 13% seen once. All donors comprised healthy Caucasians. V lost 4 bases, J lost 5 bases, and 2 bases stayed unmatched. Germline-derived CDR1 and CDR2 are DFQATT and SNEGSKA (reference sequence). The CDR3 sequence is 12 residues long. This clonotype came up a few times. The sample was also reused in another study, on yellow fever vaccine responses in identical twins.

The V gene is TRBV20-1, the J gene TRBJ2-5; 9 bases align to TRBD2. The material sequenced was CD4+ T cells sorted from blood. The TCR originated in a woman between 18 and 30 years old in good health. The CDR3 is CSANLAGETQYF. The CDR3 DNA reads TGCAGTGCTAACCTAGCGGGGGAGACCCAGTACTTC.